These 15 T cell receptor beta chains share one sample of origin, sequenced in a study of blood T cell repertoires in COVID-19. This table comes from immunoSEQ multiplex PCR, and its TCRdb copy is limited to in-frame clones, with some not included. The repertoire includes a few hundred thousand clones, 70% to 90% of them detected once, and roughly 6.7% sits in the top ten. The sample taken for sequencing was PBMCs or T cells enriched from blood (not recorded which). The receptor source for this set is a woman aged 50 to 60 who had been exposed to COVID-19.

J is TRBJ2-7 and V is TRBV4-2; perhaps TRBD1 as D (6 bases). The length of the CDR3 is 16 residues. Germline CDR1 LGHNA, CDR2 YNFKEQ. V was pared by 1 base and J by 1 base, with 14 bases between. Here the CDR3 reads CASSQGGGLTSYEQYF. CDR3 bases: TGTGCCAGCAGCCAAGGTGGGGGCCTCACTTCCTACGAGCAGTACTTC.

The chain links TRBV19 to TRBJ1-2; D not resolved. This CDR3 comprises 15 residues. The V gene lost 8 bases and the J gene lost 3 bases, with 19 bases spanning the gap. The germline V gene encodes CDR1 LNHDA and CDR2 SQIVND (reference sequence). The CDR3 reads CASLPDSVNYYGYTF. CDR3 nucleotides: TGTGCCAGTCTTCCGGATAGCGTCAACTACTATGGCTACACCTTC.

Concerning this clone itself: The same CDR3 is also encoded by other DNA sequences in this sample. The CDR3 loop is CATSREGGDTEAFF. Written as DNA, the CDR3 is TGTGCCACCAGCAGAGAGGGAGGAGATACTGAAGCTTTCTTT. The rearrangement uses TRBV15 and TRBJ1-1; unclear D gene. Germline-derived CDR1 and CDR2 are LNHNV and YYDKDF (reference sequence). V was pared by 0 bases and J by 5 bases, with 10 bases between. This CDR3 region has 14 residues.

The J gene is TRBJ1-2, the V gene TRBV4-3; 7 bases align to TRBD1. The J segment lost 8 bases and the V segment lost 3 bases, leaving 9 bases of the junction unmatched. Per germline, CDR1 LGHNA and CDR2 YSLEER. The CDR3 covers 14 residues. CDR3 residues: CASSHDREVGGYTF. The CDR3 coding sequence is TGCGCCAGCAGCCACGACAGGGAGGTGGGCGGCTACACCTTC.

The chain recombines TRBV9 with TRBJ2-2; possibly TRBD1 for D (6 bases). Germline assignment: CDR1 SGDLS and CDR2 YYNGEE. This CDR3 is built from 14 residues. Trimming left V 1 base short and J 5 bases short, with 9 bases between. CDR3: CASSVTGTTGELFF. The CDR3 nucleotides are TGTGCCAGCAGCGTAACAGGGACAACCGGGGAGCTGTTTTTT.

The chain couples TRBV28 to TRBJ2-3; a weak D match, TRBD2 (7 bases). The V gene lost 10 bases and the J gene lost 3 bases, with 17 bases spanning the gap. This CDR3 has 14 amino acids. Germline values: CDR1 MDHEN, CDR2 SYDVKM. CDR3 protein: CATQGGGSTDTQYF. In DNA, the CDR3 is TGTGCCACCCAAGGGGGGGGATCGACAGATACGCAGTATTTT.

The CDR3 spells CASPGGSMNTEAFF. CDR3 nucleotides: TGTGCCAGCCCCGGCGGATCTATGAACACTGAAGCTTTCTTT. This chain joins TRBV6-5 and TRBJ1-1; D unclear. The CDR3 runs to 14 residues. Germline V gene lookup returns CDR1 MNHEY and CDR2 SVGAGI. Trimming cost V 8 bases and J 0 bases, with 13 bases left between them.

J is TRBJ1-5 and V is TRBV5-6; D possibly corresponds to TRBD1 (6 bases). V lost 3 bases to trimming and J lost 4 bases, with 8 bases between them. Germline loops: CDR1 SGHDT, CDR2 YYEEEE. The CDR3 totals 13 residues. The CDR3 loop reads CASSWGPNQPQHF. The CDR3 bases are TGTGCCAGCAGCTGGGGGCCTAATCAGCCCCAGCATTTT.

The V gene is TRBV7-2, the J gene TRBJ1-1; 7 bases are a match to TRBD1. J was trimmed by 5 bases and V by 3 bases; bases with no gene match: 6. Germline loops: CDR1 SGHTA, CDR2 FQGNSA. This CDR3 contains 14 residues. CDR3 DNA sequence: TGTGCCAGCAGCTTCGGGGCAGGGGGGACTGAAGCTTTCTTT. Protein: CASSFGAGGTEAFF.

The chain recombines TRBV10-1 with TRBJ1-1, with D possibly matching TRBD1 (5 bases). Trimming left V 3 bases short and J 4 bases short, with 6 bases between. CDR1 is WNHNN, CDR2 SYGVQD, per germline (reference sequence). This CDR3 has 12 amino acids. In DNA form, the CDR3 reads TGCGCCAGCAGTGACGGGGGCACTGAAGCTTTCTTT. Residues: CASSDGGTEAFF.

This chain joins TRBV6-2 or TRBV6-3 and TRBJ2-7; possible D gene TRBD1, 6 bases. Trimming took 5 bases from V and 2 from J, leaving 16 bases between them. The CDR3 is 15 amino acids. Germline V gene lookup returns CDR1 MNHEY and CDR2 SVGEGT. CDR3: CASSLQGTGPYEQYF. In nucleotides, the CDR3 is TGTGCCAGCAGTCTTCAGGGGACGGGGCCCTACGAGCAGTACTTC.

The genes are TRBV6-5 and TRBJ1-4; 8 bases fit TRBD1. Germline CDR1 MNHEY, CDR2 SVGAGI. V trimming: 5 bases; J trimming: 4 bases; junction bases outside the gene matches: 6. The CDR3 contains 15 residues. The CDR3 spells CASSRLQGDNEKLFF. In nucleotides, the CDR3 is TGTGCCAGCAGTCGCCTACAGGGGGATAATGAAAAACTGTTTTTT.

The V call is TRBV9, the J call TRBJ1-4; the D gene is possibly TRBD1 (5 bases). V was cut by 4 bases and J by 0 bases, with 10 bases left in between. This CDR3 has 15 residues. Germline V gives CDR1 SGDLS, CDR2 YYNGEE. The CDR3 region is CASSSRGATNEKLFF. In nucleotides, the CDR3 is TGTGCCAGCAGCTCCCGGGGGGCAACTAATGAAAAACTGTTTTTT.

V and J are TRBV3-1 (or the pseudogene TRBV3-2) and TRBJ1-2, with 7 bases identical to TRBD1. The CDR3 spans 15 residues. Germline assignment: CDR1 LGHDT and CDR2 YNNKEL (reference sequence). Trimming removed 4 bases from V and 6 bases from J; junction bases left unmatched: 11. CDR3 nucleotide sequence: TGTGCCAGCAGCCCATTCGACAGGGAAGTCAATGGCTACACCTTC. It translates to CASSPFDREVNGYTF.

This clone was found many times. V is TRBV5-1 and J is TRBJ2-3; a weak D match, TRBD1 (6 bases). Germline lookup yields CDR1 SGHRS and CDR2 YFSETQ. V was trimmed by 7 bases and J by 3 bases, leaving 18 bases between them. The CDR3 length is 15 residues. The CDR3 reads CASGPRGGNTDTQYF. The CDR3 DNA follows: TGCGCCAGCGGACCGAGAGGGGGAAATACAGATACGCAGTATTTT.